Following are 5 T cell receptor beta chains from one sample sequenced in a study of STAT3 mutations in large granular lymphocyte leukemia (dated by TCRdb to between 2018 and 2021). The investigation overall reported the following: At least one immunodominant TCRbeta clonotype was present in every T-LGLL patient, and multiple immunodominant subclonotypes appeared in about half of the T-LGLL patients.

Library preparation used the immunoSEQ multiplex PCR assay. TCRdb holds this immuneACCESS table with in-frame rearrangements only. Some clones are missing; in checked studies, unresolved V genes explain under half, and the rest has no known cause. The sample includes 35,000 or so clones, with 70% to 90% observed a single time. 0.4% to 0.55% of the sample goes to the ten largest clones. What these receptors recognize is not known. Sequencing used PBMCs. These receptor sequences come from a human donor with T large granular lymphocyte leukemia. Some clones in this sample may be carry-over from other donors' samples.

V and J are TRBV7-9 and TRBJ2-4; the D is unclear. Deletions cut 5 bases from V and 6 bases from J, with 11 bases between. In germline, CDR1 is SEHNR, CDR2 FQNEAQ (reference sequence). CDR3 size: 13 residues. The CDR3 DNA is TGTGCCAGCAGCCCCCCCGTCGGAAACATTCAGTACTTC. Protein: CASSPPVGNIQYF.

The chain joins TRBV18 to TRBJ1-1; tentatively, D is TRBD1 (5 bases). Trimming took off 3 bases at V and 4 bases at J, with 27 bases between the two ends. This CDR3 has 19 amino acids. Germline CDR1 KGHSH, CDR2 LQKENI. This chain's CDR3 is CASSPLPHTGRRSSTEAFF. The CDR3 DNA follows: TGTGCCAGCTCACCCCTCCCACATACGGGGCGCCGGTCGAGCACTGAAGCTTTCTTT. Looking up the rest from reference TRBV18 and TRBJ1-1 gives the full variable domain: NAGVMQNPRHLVRRRGQEARLRCSPMKGHSHVYWYRQLPEEGLKFMVYLQKENIIDESGMPKERFSAEFPKEGPSILRIQQVVRGDSAAYFCASSPLPHTGRRSSTEAFFGQGTRLTVV.

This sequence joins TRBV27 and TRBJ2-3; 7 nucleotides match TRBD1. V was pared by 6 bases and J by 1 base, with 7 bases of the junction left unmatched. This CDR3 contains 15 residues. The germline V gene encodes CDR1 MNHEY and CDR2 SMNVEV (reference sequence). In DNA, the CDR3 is TGTGCCAGCAGCGGACAGGTTGGAGGCACAGATACGCAGTATTTT. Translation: CASSGQVGGTDTQYF.

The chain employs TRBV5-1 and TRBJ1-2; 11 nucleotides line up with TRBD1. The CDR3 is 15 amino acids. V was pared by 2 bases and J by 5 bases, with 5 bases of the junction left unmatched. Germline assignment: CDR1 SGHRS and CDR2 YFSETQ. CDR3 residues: CASSFGTGGLYGYTF. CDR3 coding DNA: TGCGCCAGCAGCTTCGGGACAGGGGGTCTATATGGCTACACCTTC.

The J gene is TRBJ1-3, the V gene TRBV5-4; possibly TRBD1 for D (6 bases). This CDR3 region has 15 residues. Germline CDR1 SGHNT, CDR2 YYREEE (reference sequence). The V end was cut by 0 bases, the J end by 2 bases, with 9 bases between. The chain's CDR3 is CASSLDRAPGNTIYF. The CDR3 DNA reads TGTGCCAGCAGCTTGGACAGGGCACCTGGAAACACCATATATTTT.